The rows below give T cell receptor beta chains drawn from one sample of a study of OX40 agonist ivuxolimab in advanced cancers. Libraries were prepared by immunoSEQ multiplex PCR; TCRdb keeps only in-frame clonotypes and omits some of them. The data hold 63,000 or so clones, with about four fifths observed a single time. The sample consisted of CD4+ or CD8+ T cells sorted from blood, taken in a trial of the OX40 agonist ivuxolimab. All receptors derive from an adult with an advanced solid tumor such as melanoma, head and neck, liver or kidney cancer. CDR3s include the opening cysteine and the closing phenylalanine or tryptophan. A D gene is named only where the DNA matches it firmly. Size tells how often a clone was seen (once, few, many) or the class of an expanded clone, and some rows leave it out.

D,V,size,J,DNA,CDR3
-,TRBV4-2,-,TRBJ2-3,TGTGCCAGCAGCCAGGACCTTTATAGCACAGATACGCAGTATTTT,CASSQDLYSTDTQYF
TRBD1,TRBV6-6,-,TRBJ2-3,TGTGCCAGCAGAGACACGACAGGGGGCACCACAGATACGCAGTATTTT,CASRDTTGGTTDTQYF
-,TRBV19,-,TRBJ1-6,TGTGCCAGTAGTATAGTAGGAGGCCAGAATTCACCCCTCCACTTT,CASSIVGGQNSPLHF
TRBD1,TRBV5-1,-,TRBJ2-7,TGCGCCAGCAGCTTGACAGGGGGCATCTACGAGCAGTACTTC,CASSLTGGIYEQYF
-,TRBV19,few,TRBJ1-3,TGTGCCAGCAAAGAAAGGGGGGCTGGAAACACCATATATTTT,CASKERGAGNTIYF
-,TRBV7-2,-,TRBJ2-7,TGTGCCAGCAGCTCCCTGACCGGGCGGACCCACGCCTACGAGCAGTACTTC,CASSSLTGRTHAYEQYF
TRBD1,TRBV19,-,TRBJ1-2,TGTGCCAGTACCGGACAGGTCGACTATGGCTACACCTTC,CASTGQVDYGYTF
-,TRBV5-4,-,TRBJ2-3,TGTGCCAGCAGGAGACCTGCGGCGGGAAGCACAGATACGCAGTATTTT,CASRRPAAGSTDTQYF
-,TRBV5-1,-,TRBJ2-7,TGCGCCAGCAGCTTGGATCTAGCCTACGAGCAGTACTTC,CASSLDLAYEQYF
-,TRBV21-1,-,TRBJ2-7,TGTGCCAGAGCCCCCGGGACAGAGTACGAGCAGTACTTC,CARAPGTEYEQYF
TRBD1,TRBV5-6,-,TRBJ1-2,TGTGCCAGCAGCCTGATTGGCGGGACAGAACAAGGCTACACCTTC,CASSLIGGTEQGYTF
TRBD2,TRBV18,-,TRBJ2-5,TGTGCCAGCTCAGCCCTAATATCCGGGACTAAAGAGACCCAGTACTTC,CASSALISGTKETQYF
TRBD2,TRBV27,-,TRBJ2-3,TGTGCCAGCAGTTTAAGACTAGCGGGGGGGATGGGCACAGATACGCAGTATTTT,CASSLRLAGGMGTDTQYF
TRBD1,TRBV5-1,-,TRBJ2-1,TGCGCCAGCAGCCCAAGACAGGGGGGGGATGAGCAGTTCTTC,CASSPRQGGDEQFF
-,TRBV7-2,-,TRBJ1-4,TGTGCCAGCAGCTTGTCCCAGTGGGGTAATGAAAAACTGTTTTTT,CASSLSQWGNEKLFF
-,TRBV5-1,-,TRBJ2-3,TGCGCCAGCAGCTTGGAAGGGGTAACGCAGTATTTT,CASSLEGVTQYF
-,TRBV14,-,TRBJ2-2,TGTGCCAGCAGCCTCTGGGGGCGAGGGACCGGGGAGCTGTTTTTT,CASSLWGRGTGELFF
TRBD2,TRBV5-1,-,TRBJ2-3,TGCGCCAGCAGCCCCACCCCTAGCGGGGGTACAGATACGCAGTATTTT,CASSPTPSGGTDTQYF
-,TRBV2,-,TRBJ2-1,TGTGCCAGCAGTGGCAATAGAGGCCACGAAGTCTTC,CASSGNRGHEVF
-,TRBV7-9,-,TRBJ1-6,TGTGCCAGCAGCTTAGAGGAGGGTAGGAATTCACCCCTCCACTTT,CASSLEEGRNSPLHF
-,TRBV18,once,TRBJ2-3,TGTGCCAGCTCCCGGAAGGGAGATACGCAGTATTTT,CASSRKGDTQYF
-,TRBV7-8,-,TRBJ1-6,TGTGCCAGCAGCTTAGAAGGGCTGTATAATTCACCCCTCCACTTT,CASSLEGLYNSPLHF
TRBD1,TRBV5-1,-,TRBJ2-2,TGCGCCAGCAGCGTAACAGGGGGCGGAACCGGGGAGCTGTTTTTT,CASSVTGGGTGELFF
-,TRBV4-1,-,TRBJ2-3,TGCGCCAGCAGCCAAGATCGGGGTATCACAGATACGCAGTATTTT,CASSQDRGITDTQYF
TRBD1,TRBV5-1,-,TRBJ2-5,TGCGCCAGCAGCCCCACACGGACAGGGGGATCCCAAGAGACCCAGTACTTC,CASSPTRTGGSQETQYF
-,TRBV6-5,-,TRBJ1-5,TGTGCCAGCAGCTGGGGGGCGGGCAATCAGCCCCAGCATTTT,CASSWGAGNQPQHF
-,TRBV6-1,-,TRBJ2-7,TGTGCCAGCAGTGGGGGAATGACAGCCGCCTACGAGCAGTACTTC,CASSGGMTAAYEQYF
TRBD1,TRBV28,-,TRBJ1-5,TGTGCCAGCAGAAAGGACAGGGCGGGTCAGCCCCAGCATTTT,CASRKDRAGQPQHF
-,TRBV9,-,TRBJ1-2,TGTGCCAGCAGCGTAGCCCTGAGGGCAGAAGATAACTATGGCTACACCTTC,CASSVALRAEDNYGYTF